This T cell receptor beta chain stems from a study of identical twins. Study-wide findings and caveats: Out-of-frame alpha sequences common to twins exhibited a surplus of low generation probability.

This clonotype has just a few counts. The antigen is undetermined. Template switching added a universal primer binding site, and final cDNA carried unique molecular identifiers. TCRdb reanalysed the 5' RACE reads using MiXCR and keeps one entry per CDR3 protein. The data contain some 900,000 distinct CDR3 sequences, about 12% of them singletons. The same data also went into a second study, on yellow fever vaccine responses in identical twins.

Source material: PBMCs. The sequence was obtained from a woman between 18 and 29 years old in good health.

CDR3 loop: CASSRLADFSYNEQFF. Written as DNA, the CDR3 is TGTGCCAGCAGCAGATTAGCGGACTTTTCCTACAATGAGCAGTTCTTC. The genes are TRBV9 and TRBJ2-1; maybe TRBD2 (6 bases). V shed 4 bases and J shed 1 base, with 15 bases lying between them. CDR3 length: 16 amino acids. Germline V CDR1 and CDR2: SGDLS, YYNGEE.